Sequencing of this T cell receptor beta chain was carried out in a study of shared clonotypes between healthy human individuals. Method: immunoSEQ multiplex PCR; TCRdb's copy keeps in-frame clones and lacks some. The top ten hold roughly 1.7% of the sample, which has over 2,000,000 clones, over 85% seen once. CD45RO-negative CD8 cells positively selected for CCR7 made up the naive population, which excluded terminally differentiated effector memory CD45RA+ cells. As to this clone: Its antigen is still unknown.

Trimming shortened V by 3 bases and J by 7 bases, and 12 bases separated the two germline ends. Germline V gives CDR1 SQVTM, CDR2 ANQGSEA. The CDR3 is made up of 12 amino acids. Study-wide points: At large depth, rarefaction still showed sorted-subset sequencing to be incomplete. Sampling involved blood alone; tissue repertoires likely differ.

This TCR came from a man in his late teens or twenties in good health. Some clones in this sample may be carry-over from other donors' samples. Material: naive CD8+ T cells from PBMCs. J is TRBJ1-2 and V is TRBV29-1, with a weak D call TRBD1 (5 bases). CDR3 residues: CSVDYPQGGYTF. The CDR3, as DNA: TGCAGCGTTGATTACCCCCAGGGTGGCTACACCTTC.